The entry below describes one T cell receptor (beta chain). These data belong to a study of blood T cells in healthy people across ages. The CDR3 runs 15 residues. Together with a sample-barcoded 5' primer, a J-beta primer mix was included in a second PCR lasting about 7 to 12 cycles. Each CDR3 protein gets one entry after TCRdb re-called the 5' RACE reads with MiXCR. The data hold 950,000 to 1,200,000 distinct CDR3 sequences, with about two fifths observed a single time. The chain couples TRBV12-3 or TRBV12-4 to TRBJ2-1; 8 bases match TRBD1. The J call may be mistaken, given a closer DNA end match to TRBJ2-7. This TCR derives from a man between 18 and 35 years old in good health. The sample was blood. The CDR3: CASQGDRGSYNEQYF. In DNA form, the CDR3 reads TGTGCCAGCCAGGGCGACAGGGGCTCCTACAATGAGCAGTACTTC.